Reported below is one TCR beta chain. Its specificity is unknown. The germline V gene has CDR1 MGHRA and CDR2 YSYEKL. This CDR3 has 15 residues. V lost 2 bases, J lost 1 base, and 11 bases lay in between. This entry belongs to a study of healthy donors' naive CD4 and CD8 T cells. Study-wide results and limits: A reported CD4+/CD8+ bias affected most V and J genes in naive cells.

Each TCR library used around 500 ng of total RNA and a linear amplification protocol. TCRdb reanalysed the reads using MiXCR and keeps one entry per CDR3 protein. The data show about 180,000 distinct CDR3 sequences, with 65% to 75% seen just once and less than 2.5% held by the top ten. Sorting defined naive CD4+ as CD4+CD8-CD45RO-CD45RA+ and naive CD8+ as CD8+CD4-CD45RA+CD27bright. This chain links TRBV4-1 with TRBJ2-5; no clear D gene. Sequencing was performed on naive CD4+ and CD8+ T cells sorted from blood, pooled from several donors. The TCR sequence derives from a pool of human donors in good health; the sample pools cells from several healthy donors. The CDR3 DNA reads TGCGCCAGCAGCCAATACACAGAGTTCCAAGAGACCCAGTACTTC. Amino acid sequence: CASSQYTEFQETQYF.